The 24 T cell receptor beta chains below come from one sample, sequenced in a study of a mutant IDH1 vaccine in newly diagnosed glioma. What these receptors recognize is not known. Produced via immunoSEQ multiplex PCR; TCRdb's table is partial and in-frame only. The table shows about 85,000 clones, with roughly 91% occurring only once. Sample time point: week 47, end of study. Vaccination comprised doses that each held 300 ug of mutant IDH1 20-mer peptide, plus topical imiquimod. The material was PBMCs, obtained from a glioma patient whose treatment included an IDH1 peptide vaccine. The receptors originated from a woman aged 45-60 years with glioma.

The CDR3 DNA reads TGTGCCAGCAGCTCAGGGTACACTGAAGCTTTCTTT. This gives the protein CASSSGYTEAFF. The V gene is TRBV4-2, the J gene TRBJ1-1, with D possibly being TRBD1 (5 bases). With 5 bases removed from V and 3 bases from J, the gap between germline ends came to 7 bases. Per germline, CDR1 LGHNA and CDR2 YNFKEQ. This CDR3 spans 12 amino acids.

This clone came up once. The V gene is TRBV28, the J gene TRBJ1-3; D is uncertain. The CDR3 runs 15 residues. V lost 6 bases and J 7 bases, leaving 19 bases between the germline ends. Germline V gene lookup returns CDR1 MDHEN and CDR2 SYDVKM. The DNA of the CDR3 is TGTGCCAGCAGCCAAGGGTATCAGCGGGGTAACACCATATATTTT. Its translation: CASSQGYQRGNTIYF. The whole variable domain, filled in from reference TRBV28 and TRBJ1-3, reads DVKVTQSSRYLVKRTGEKVFLECVQDMDHENMFWYRQDPGLGLRLIYFSYDVKMKEKGDIPEGYSVSREKKERFSLILESASTNQTSMYLCASSQGYQRGNTIYFGEGSWLTVV.

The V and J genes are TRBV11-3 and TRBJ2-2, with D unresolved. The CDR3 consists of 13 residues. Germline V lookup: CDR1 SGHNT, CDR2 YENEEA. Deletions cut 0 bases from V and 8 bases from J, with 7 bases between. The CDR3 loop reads CASSLEGYGELFF. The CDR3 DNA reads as TGTGCCAGCAGCTTAGAAGGCTATGGGGAGCTGTTTTTT.

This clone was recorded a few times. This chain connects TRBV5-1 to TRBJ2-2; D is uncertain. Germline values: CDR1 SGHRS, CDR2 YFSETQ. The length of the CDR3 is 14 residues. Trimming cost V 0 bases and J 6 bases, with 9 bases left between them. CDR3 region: CASSLAGVAGELFF. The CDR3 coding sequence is TGCGCCAGCAGCTTGGCTGGGGTAGCCGGGGAGCTGTTTTTT.

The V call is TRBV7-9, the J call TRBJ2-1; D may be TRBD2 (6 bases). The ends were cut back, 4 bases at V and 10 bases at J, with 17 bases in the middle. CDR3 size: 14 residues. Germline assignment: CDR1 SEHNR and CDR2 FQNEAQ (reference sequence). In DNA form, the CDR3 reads TGTGCCAGCAGCTATGGGAGTGGGGCGGGGGAGCAGTTCTTC. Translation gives CASSYGSGAGEQFF.

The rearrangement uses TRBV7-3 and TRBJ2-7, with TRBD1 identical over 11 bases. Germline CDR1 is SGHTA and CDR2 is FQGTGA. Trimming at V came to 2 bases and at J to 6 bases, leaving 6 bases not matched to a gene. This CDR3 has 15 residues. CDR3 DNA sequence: TGTGCCAGCAGCTTAGGATACGGGACAGGGGGCGAGCAGTACTTC. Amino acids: CASSLGYGTGGEQYF. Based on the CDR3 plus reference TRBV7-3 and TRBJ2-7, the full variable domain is GAGVSQTPSNKVTEKGKYVELRCDPISGHTALYWYRQSLGQGPEFLIYFQGTGAADDSGLPNDRFFAVRPEGSVSTLKIQRTERGDSAVYLCASSLGYGTGGEQYFGPGTRLTVT.

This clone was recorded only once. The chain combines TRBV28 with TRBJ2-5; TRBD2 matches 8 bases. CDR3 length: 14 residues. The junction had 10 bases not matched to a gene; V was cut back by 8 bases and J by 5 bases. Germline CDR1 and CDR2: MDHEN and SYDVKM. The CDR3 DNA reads TGTGCCAGCGCTCGGGCGGGGGGTGAGGAGACCCAGTACTTC. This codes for CASARAGGEETQYF.

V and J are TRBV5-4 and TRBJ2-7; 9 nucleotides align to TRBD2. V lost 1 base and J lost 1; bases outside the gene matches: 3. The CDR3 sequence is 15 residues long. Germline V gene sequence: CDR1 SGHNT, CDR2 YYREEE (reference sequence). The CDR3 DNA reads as TGTGCCAGCAGCTTGAAGCGGGAGGTTTCCTACGAGCAGTACTTC. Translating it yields CASSLKREVSYEQYF.

The CDR3 here is CAIRTGLGGELFF. The DNA of the CDR3 is TGTGCCATTCGGACAGGGTTGGGCGGGGAGCTGTTTTTT. The chain recombines TRBV19 with TRBJ2-2, with 8 bases lining up with TRBD1. The germline CDR1 and CDR2 sequences are LNHDA and SQIVND (reference sequence). V dropped 10 bases and J dropped 7; count of bases not matched to a gene: 8. The CDR3 contains 13 residues. Full variable domain (rest looked up from reference TRBV19 and TRBJ2-2): DGGITQSPKYLFRKEGQNVTLSCEQNLNHDAMYWYRQDPGQGLRLIYYSQIVNDFQKGDIAEGYSVSREKKESFPLTVTSAQKNPTAFYLCAIRTGLGGELFFGEGSRLTVL.

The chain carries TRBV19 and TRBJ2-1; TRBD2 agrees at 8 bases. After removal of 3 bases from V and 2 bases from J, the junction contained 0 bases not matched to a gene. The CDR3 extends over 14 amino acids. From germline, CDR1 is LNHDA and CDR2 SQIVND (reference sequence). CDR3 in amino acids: CASSISGAYNEQFF. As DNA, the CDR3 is TGTGCCAGTAGTATTAGCGGGGCCTACAATGAGCAGTTCTTC.

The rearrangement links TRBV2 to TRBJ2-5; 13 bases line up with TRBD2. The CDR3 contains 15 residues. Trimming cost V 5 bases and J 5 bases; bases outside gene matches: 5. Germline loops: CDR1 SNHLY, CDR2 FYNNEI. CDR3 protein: CASSRTSGSSETQYF. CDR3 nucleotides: TGTGCCAGCAGTAGGACTAGCGGGAGTAGCGAGACCCAGTACTTC.

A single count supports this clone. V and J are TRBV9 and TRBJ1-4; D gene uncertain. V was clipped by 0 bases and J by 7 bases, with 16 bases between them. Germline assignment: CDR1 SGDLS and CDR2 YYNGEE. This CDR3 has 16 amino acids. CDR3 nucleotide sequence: TGTGCCAGCAGCGTAGGAGGCGGCTCGATCCCTGAAAAACTGTTTTTT. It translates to CASSVGGGSIPEKLFF. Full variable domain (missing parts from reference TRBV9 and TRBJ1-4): DSGVTQTPKHLITATGQRVTLRCSPRSGDLSVYWYQQSLDQGLQFLIQYYNGEERAKGNILERFSAQQFPDLHSELNLSSLELGDSALYFCASSVGGGSIPEKLFFGSGTQLSVL.

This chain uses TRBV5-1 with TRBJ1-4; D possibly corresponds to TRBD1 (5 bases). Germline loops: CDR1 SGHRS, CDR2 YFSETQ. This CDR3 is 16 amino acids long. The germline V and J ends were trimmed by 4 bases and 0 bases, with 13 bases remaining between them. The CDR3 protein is CASSQGTVATNEKLFF. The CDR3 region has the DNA TGCGCCAGCAGCCAAGGGACGGTTGCAACTAATGAAAAACTGTTTTTT.

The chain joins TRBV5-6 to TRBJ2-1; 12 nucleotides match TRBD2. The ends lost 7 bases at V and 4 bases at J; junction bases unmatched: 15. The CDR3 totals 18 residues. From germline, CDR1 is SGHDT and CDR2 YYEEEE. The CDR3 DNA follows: TGTGCCAGCCGCCTGACTAGCGGGAGAGGTGGAGGGTACAATGAGCAGTTCTTC. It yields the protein CASRLTSGRGGGYNEQFF.

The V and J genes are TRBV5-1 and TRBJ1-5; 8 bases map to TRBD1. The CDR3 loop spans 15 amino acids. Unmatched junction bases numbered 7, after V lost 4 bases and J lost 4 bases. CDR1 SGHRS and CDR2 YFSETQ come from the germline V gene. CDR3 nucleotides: TGCGCCAGCAGCCCCGGACAGGGAGGTAATCAGCCCCAGCATTTT. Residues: CASSPGQGGNQPQHF.

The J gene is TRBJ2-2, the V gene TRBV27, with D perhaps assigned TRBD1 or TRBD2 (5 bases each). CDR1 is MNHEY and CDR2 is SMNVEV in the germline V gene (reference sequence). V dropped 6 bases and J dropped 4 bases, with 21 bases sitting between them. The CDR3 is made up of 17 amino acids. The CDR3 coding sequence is TGTGCCAGCAGGCCTCCGGGGCTAGATATGGGCACCGGGGAGCTGTTTTTT. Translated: CASRPPGLDMGTGELFF.

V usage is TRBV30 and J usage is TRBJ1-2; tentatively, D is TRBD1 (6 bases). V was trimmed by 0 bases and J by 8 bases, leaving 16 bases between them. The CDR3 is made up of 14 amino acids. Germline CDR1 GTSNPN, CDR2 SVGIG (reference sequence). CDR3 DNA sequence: TGTGCCTGGAGTGTTCGGGGGGGCATTGGCGGCTACACCTTC. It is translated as CAWSVRGGIGGYTF.

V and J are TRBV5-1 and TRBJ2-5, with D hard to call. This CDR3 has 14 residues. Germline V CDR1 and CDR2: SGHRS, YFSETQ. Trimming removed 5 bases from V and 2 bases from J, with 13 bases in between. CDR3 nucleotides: TGCGCCAGCAGACAGACCATCTTGCAAGAGACCCAGTACTTC. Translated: CASRQTILQETQYF.

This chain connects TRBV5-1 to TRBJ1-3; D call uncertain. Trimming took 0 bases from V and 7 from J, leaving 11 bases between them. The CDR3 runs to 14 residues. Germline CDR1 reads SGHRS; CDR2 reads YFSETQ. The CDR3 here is CASSLVPGRNTIYF. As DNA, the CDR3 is TGCGCCAGCAGCTTGGTCCCGGGAAGGAACACCATATATTTT.

The CDR3 sequence: CASSSEGTASYEQYF. The CDR3 bases are TGTGCCAGCAGTTCCGAGGGGACAGCTTCCTACGAGCAGTACTTC. The rearrangement links TRBV28 to TRBJ2-7; 7 nucleotides agree with TRBD1. V lost 4 bases, J lost 1 base, and 7 bases stayed unmatched. CDR1 MDHEN and CDR2 SYDVKM come from the germline V gene. The length of the CDR3 is 15 residues.

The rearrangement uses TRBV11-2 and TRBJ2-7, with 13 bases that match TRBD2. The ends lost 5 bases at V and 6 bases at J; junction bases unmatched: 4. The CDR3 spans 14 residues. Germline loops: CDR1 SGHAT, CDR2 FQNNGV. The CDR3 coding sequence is TGTGCCAGCAGCCCGGGACTAGCGGGACGCGAGCAGTACTTC. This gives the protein CASSPGLAGREQYF. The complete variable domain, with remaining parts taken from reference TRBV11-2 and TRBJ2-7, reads EAGVAQSPRYKIIEKRQSVAFWCNPISGHATLYWYQQILGQGPKLLIQFQNNGVVDDSQLPKDRFSAERLKGVDSTLKIQPAKLEDSAVYLCASSPGLAGREQYFGPGTRLTVT.

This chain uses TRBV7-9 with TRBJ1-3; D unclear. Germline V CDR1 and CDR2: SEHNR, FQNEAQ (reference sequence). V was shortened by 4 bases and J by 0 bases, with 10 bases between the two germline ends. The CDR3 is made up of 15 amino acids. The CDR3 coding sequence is TGTGCCAGCAGCTCCCTCGGGTTCTCTGGAAACACCATATATTTT. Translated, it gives CASSSLGFSGNTIYF. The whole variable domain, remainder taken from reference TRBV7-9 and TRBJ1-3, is DTGVSQNPRHKITKRGQNVTFRCDPISEHNRLYWYRQTLGQGPEFLTYFQNEAQLEKSRLLSDRFSAERPKGSFSTLEIQRTEQGDSAMYLCASSSLGFSGNTIYFGEGSWLTVV.

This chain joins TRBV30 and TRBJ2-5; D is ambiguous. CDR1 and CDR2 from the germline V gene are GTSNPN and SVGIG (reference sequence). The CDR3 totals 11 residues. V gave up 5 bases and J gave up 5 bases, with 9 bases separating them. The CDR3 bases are TGTGCCTGGGGAACCGGGGAGACCCAGTACTTC. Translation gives CAWGTGETQYF.

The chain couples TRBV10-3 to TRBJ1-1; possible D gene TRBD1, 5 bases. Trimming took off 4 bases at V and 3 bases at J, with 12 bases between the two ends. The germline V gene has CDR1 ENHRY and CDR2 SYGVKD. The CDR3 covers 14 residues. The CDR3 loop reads CAISGTNLDTEAFF. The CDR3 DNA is TGTGCCATCAGTGGGACAAATCTGGACACTGAAGCTTTCTTT.